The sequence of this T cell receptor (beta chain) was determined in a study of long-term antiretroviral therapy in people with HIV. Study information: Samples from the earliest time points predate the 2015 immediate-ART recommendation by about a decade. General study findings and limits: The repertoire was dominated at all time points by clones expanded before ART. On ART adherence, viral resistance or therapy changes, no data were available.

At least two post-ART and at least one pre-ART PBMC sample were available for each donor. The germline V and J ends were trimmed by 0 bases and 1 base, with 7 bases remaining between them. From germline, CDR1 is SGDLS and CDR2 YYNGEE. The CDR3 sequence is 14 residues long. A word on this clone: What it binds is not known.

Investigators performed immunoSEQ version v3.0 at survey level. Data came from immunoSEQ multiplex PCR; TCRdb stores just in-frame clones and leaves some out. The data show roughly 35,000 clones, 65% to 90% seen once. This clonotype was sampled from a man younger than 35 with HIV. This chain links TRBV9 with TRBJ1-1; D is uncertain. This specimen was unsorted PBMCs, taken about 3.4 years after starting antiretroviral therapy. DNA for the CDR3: TGTGCCAGCAGCGTAGCTGTACAGAACACTGAAGCTTTCTTT. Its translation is CASSVAVQNTEAFF.